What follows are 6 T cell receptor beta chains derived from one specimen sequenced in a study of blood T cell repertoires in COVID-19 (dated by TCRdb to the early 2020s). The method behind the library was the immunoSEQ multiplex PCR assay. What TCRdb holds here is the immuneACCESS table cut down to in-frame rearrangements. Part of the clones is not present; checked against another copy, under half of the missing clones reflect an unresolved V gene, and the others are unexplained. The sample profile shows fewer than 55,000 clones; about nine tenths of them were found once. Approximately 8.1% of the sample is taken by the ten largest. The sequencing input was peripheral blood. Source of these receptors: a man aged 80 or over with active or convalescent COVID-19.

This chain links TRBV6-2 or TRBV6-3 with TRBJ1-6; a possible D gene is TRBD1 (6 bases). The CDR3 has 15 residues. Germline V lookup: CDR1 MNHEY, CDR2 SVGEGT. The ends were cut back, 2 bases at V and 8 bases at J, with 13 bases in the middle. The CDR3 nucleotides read TGTGCCAGCAGTTACCCCCAGGGGTTTCATTCACCCCTCCACTTT. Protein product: CASSYPQGFHSPLHF.

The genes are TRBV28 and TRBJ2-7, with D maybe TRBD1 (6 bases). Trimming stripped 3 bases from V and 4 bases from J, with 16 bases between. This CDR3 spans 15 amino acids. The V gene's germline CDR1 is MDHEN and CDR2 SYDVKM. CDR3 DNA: TGTGCCAGCAGTTTTGGTCCAGGGGCGACTTACGAGCAGTACTTC. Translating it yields CASSFGPGATYEQYF.

CDR3 in amino acids: CASSLSTSGNTIYF. CDR3 DNA sequence: TGTGCCAGCAGTTTAAGTACATCTGGAAACACCATATATTTT. V is TRBV6-5 and J is TRBJ1-3; D call uncertain. V dropped 4 bases and J dropped 1 base, with 8 bases sitting between them. The length of the CDR3 is 14 residues. Per the germline V gene, CDR1 is MNHEY and CDR2 is SVGAGI.

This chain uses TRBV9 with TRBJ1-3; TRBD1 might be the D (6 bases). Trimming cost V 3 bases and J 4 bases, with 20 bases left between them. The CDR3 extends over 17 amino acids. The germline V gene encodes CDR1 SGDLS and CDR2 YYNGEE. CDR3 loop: CASSAGGQGSGGNTIYF. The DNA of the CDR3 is TGTGCCAGCAGCGCCGGGGGGCAGGGTTCGGGCGGAAACACCATATATTTT.

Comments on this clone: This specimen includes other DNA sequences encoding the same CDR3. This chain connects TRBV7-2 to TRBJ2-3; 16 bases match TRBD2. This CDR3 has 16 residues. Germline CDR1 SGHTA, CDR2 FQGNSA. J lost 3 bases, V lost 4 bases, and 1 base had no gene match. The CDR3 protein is CASSSGLAGGTDTQYF. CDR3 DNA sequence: TGTGCCAGCAGCTCGGGACTAGCGGGGGGGACAGATACGCAGTATTTT.

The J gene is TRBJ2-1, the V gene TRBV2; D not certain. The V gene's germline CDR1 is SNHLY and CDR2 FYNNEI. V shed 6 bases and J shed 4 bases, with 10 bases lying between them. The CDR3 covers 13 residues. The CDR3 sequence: CASRKTEYNEQFF. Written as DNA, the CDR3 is TGTGCCAGCAGGAAAACAGAGTACAATGAGCAGTTCTTC.